This is a list of T cell receptor beta chains from one sample in a study of T cell responses to AZD1222 COVID-19 vaccine. Sequenced by immunoSEQ multiplex PCR; TCRdb stores in-frame clones only, minus some. The sample lists some 180,000 clones, more than 80% seen once, with about 6% in the top ten. Source: peripheral blood, taken on day 0 of AZD1222 vaccination. The receptors were gathered from an adult in good health. Both conserved end residues are part of each CDR3. The D gene is left open where the match is weak. Clone size is stated in some rows and not others, as once, few, many or a class when expanded.

d_gene	abundance	len	v_gene	j_gene	CDR3nt	CDR3aa
TRBD1	many	16	TRBV19	TRBJ1-5	TGTGCCAGTAGATACGGGACAGGCTATAGCAATCAGCCCCAGCATTTT	CASRYGTGYSNQPQHF
.	.	15	TRBV5-6	TRBJ2-7	TGTGCCAGCAGCACCCCCGGGCCTGGGACCTACGAGCAGTACTTC	CASSTPGPGTYEQYF
.	.	16	TRBV3-1/TRBV3-2	TRBJ1-3	TGTGCCAGCAGCCACCTTCAGAGGACCTCTGGAAACACCATATATTTT	CASSHLQRTSGNTIYF
TRBD1	.	14	TRBV5-1	TRBJ2-5	TGCGCCAGCAGCTCGGGACAGGGCCAAGAGACCCAGTACTTC	CASSSGQGQETQYF
TRBD1	.	15	TRBV5-4	TRBJ1-4	TGTGCCAGCAGCCCGACAGGGGCAACTAATGAAAAACTGTTTTTT	CASSPTGATNEKLFF
TRBD1	.	17	TRBV28	TRBJ1-5	TGTGCCAGCGGCTTGGGACAGGACGTATATAGCAATCAGCCCCAGCATTTT	CASGLGQDVYSNQPQHF
TRBD1	.	15	TRBV19	TRBJ2-4	TGTGCCAGTAGTCGAGCAGGGGGCAATCGGAACATTCAGTACTTC	CASSRAGGNRNIQYF
.	.	11	TRBV28	TRBJ1-2	TGTGCCAGCAGTCGAGCCCCTGGCTACACCTTC	CASSRAPGYTF
TRBD1	.	14	TRBV28	TRBJ1-5	TGTGCCAGCAGACCGACAGGGGGCGGTCAGCCCCAGCATTTT	CASRPTGGGQPQHF
TRBD1	.	14	TRBV6-5	TRBJ1-6	TGTGCCAGCAGTCCGGACAGGTTGAATTCACCCCTCCACTTT	CASSPDRLNSPLHF
.	.	13	TRBV30	TRBJ1-3	TGTGCCTGTAACGACGGGACAGGAAACACCATATATTTT	CACNDGTGNTIYF
TRBD2	.	14	TRBV9	TRBJ2-7	TGTGCCAGCAGCGCTAGCGGGATCTCCTACGAGCAGTACTTC	CASSASGISYEQYF
.	.	16	TRBV19	TRBJ1-5	TGTGCCAGTAGTATAGATCACGGGGGTTCAAATCAGCCCCAGCATTTT	CASSIDHGGSNQPQHF
.	.	11	TRBV14	TRBJ1-3	TGTGCCAGCAGCCTCGGGTACACCATATATTTT	CASSLGYTIYF
TRBD2	.	20	TRBV24-1	TRBJ2-5	TGTGCCACCAGTGATTCTTTATCAGGGGGCATAGCGGGAGGGCAAGAGACCCAGTACTTC	CATSDSLSGGIAGGQETQYF